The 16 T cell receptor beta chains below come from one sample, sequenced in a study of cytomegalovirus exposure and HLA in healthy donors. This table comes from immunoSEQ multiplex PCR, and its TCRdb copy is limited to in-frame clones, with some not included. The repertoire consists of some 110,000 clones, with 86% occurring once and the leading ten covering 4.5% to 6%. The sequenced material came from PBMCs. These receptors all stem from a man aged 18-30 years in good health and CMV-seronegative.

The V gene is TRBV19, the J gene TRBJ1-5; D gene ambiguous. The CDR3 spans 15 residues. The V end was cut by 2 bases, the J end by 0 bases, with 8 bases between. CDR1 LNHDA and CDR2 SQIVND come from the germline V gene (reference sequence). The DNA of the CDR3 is TGTGCCAGTAGTATATACACGTCTAGCAATCAGCCCCAGCATTTT. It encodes CASSIYTSSNQPQHF.

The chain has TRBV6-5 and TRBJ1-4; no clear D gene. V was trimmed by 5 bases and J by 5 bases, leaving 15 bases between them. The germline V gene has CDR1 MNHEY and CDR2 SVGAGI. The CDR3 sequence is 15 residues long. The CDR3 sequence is CASSQINSLNEKLFF. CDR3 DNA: TGTGCCAGCAGTCAGATCAACAGCTTAAATGAAAAACTGTTTTTT.

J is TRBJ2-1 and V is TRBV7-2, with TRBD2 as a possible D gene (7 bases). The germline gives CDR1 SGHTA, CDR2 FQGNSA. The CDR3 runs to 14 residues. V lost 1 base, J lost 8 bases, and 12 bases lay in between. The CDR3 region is CASSLVGGADEQFF. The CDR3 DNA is TGTGCCAGCAGCTTAGTGGGGGGGGCCGATGAGCAGTTCTTC.

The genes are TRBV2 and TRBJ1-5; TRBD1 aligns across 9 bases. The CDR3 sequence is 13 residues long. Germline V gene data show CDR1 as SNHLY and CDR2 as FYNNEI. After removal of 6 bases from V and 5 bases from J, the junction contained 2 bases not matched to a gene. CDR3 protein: CASRGQGDQPQHF. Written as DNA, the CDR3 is TGTGCCAGCAGGGGACAGGGAGATCAGCCCCAGCATTTT. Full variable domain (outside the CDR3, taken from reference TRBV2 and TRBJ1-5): EPEVTQTPSHQVTQMGQEVILRCVPISNHLYFYWYRQILGQKVEFLVSFYNNEISEKSEIFDDQFSVERPDGSNFTLKIRSTKLEDSAMYFCASRGQGDQPQHFGDGTRLSIL.

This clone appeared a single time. CDR3 sequence reads: CASVETGRLYGYTF. CDR3 bases: TGTGCCAGCGTGGAGACAGGTAGACTTTATGGCTACACCTTC. The chain is built from TRBV28 and TRBJ1-2, with D possibly being TRBD1 (6 bases). The CDR3 is 14 amino acids. Trimming cost V 8 bases and J 5 bases, with 18 bases left between them. CDR1 is MDHEN, CDR2 SYDVKM, per germline.

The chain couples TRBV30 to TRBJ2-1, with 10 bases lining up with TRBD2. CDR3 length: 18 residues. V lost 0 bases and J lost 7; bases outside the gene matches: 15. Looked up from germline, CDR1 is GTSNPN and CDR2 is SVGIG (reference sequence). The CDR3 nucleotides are TGTGCCTGGAGTGTATACGTAGCGGGAGGATTAGAAGGGAATGAGCAGTTCTTC. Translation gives CAWSVYVAGGLEGNEQFF.

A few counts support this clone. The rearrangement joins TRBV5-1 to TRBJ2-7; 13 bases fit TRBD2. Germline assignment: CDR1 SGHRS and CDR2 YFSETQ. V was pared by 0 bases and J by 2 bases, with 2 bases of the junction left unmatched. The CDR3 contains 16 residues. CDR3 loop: CASSLATSGRTYEQYF. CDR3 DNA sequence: TGCGCCAGCAGCTTGGCGACTAGCGGGAGGACCTACGAGCAGTACTTC.

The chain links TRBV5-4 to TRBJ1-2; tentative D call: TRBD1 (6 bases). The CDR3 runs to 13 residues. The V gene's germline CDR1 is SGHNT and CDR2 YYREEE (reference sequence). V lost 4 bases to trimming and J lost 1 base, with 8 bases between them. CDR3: CASSEQGNYGYTF. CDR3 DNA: TGTGCCAGCAGCGAACAGGGTAACTATGGCTACACCTTC.

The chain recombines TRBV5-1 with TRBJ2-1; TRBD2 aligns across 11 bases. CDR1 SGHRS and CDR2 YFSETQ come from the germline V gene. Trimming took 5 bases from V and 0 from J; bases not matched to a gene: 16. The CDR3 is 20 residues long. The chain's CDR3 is CASRRVGLAGGAGSYNEQFF. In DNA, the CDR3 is TGCGCCAGCAGGAGGGTCGGGCTAGCGGGGGGTGCCGGCTCCTACAATGAGCAGTTCTTC.

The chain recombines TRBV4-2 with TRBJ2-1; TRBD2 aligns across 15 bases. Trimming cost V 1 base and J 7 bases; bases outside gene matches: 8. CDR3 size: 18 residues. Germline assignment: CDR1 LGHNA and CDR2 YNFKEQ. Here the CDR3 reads CASSQADGLAGGANEQFF. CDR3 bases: TGTGCCAGCAGCCAAGCTGACGGACTAGCGGGGGGGGCGAATGAGCAGTTCTTC.

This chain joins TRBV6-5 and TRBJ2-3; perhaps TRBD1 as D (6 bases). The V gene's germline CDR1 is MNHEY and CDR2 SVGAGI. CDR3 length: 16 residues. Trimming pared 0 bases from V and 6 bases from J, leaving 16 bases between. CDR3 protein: CASSYSLGGSSDTQYF. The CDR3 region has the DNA TGTGCCAGCAGTTACTCTTTAGGGGGATCTTCGGATACGCAGTATTTT.

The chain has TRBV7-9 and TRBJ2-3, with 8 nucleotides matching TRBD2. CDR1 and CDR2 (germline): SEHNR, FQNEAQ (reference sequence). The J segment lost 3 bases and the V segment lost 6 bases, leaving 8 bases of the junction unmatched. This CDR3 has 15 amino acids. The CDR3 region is CASRGRSGSTDTQYF. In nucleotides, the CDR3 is TGTGCCAGCAGGGGGAGAAGCGGGAGTACAGATACGCAGTATTTT. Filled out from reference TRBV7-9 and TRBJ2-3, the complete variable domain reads DTGVSQNPRHKITKRGQNVTFRCDPISEHNRLYWYRQTLGQGPEFLTYFQNEAQLEKSRLLSDRFSAERPKGSFSTLEIQRTEQGDSAMYLCASRGRSGSTDTQYFGPGTRLTVL.

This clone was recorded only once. The CDR3 protein is CASAIRVGEQFF. CDR3 nucleotides: TGTGCCAGTGCAATCAGGGTGGGTGAGCAGTTCTTC. The chain recombines TRBV27 with TRBJ2-1; TRBD1 might be the D (5 bases). Between the trimmed V and J ends, which lost 9 bases and 9 bases, there was a span of 15 bases. Germline lookup yields CDR1 MNHEY and CDR2 SMNVEV (reference sequence). The length of the CDR3 is 12 residues.

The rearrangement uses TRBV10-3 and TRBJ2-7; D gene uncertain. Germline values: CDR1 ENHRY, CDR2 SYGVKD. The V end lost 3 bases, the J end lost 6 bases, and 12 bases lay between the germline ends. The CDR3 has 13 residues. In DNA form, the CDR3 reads TGTGCCATCAGTGATTCCCAGGTCGCCGAGCAGTACTTC. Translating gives CAISDSQVAEQYF.

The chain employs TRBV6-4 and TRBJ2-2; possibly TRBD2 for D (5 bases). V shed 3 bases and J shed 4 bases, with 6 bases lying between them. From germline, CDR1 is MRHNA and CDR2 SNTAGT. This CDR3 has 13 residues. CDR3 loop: CASSERATGELFF. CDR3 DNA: TGTGCCAGCAGTGAGCGGGCCACCGGGGAGCTGTTTTTT.

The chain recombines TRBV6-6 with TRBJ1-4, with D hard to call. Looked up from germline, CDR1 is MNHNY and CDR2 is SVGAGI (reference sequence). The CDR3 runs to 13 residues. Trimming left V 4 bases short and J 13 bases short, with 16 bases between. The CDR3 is CASSSDSHAGLFF. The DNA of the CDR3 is TGTGCCAGCAGTTCCGACTCGCACGCGGGACTGTTTTTT.